Sequencing of this T cell receptor beta chain was carried out in a study of cytomegalovirus exposure and HLA in healthy donors. Notes on the study in general: Cytomegalovirus association was assigned to about 150 TCR beta chains. Both high specificity and high sensitivity reportedly marked the classifier's diagnosis of cytomegalovirus status. Usually a TCR sequence was rare, but some public TCRs were found in many donors.

Here immunoSEQ multiplex PCR was the method, and the copy in TCRdb shows in-frame clones only, minus some. The data show 150,000 to 200,000 clones, more than 80% seen once. Comment on this clone: Its antigen is unidentified.

The CDR3 spans 15 residues. The V gene lost 4 bases and the J gene lost 0 bases, with 9 bases spanning the gap. Germline-derived CDR1 and CDR2 are MNHEY and SMNVEV (reference sequence). The donors were part of the validation cohort of fewer than 150 subjects. That cohort was separate from the first cohort, which comprised 666 subjects. J is TRBJ2-2 and V is TRBV27; D remains ambiguous. The specimen sequenced was PBMCs. The clonotype was recovered from a man aged 18 to 29 in good health and CMV-seropositive. CDR3 in DNA: TGTGCCAGCAGTTACCTAGGCCCGAACACCGGGGAGCTGTTTTTT. Translated: CASSYLGPNTGELFF.